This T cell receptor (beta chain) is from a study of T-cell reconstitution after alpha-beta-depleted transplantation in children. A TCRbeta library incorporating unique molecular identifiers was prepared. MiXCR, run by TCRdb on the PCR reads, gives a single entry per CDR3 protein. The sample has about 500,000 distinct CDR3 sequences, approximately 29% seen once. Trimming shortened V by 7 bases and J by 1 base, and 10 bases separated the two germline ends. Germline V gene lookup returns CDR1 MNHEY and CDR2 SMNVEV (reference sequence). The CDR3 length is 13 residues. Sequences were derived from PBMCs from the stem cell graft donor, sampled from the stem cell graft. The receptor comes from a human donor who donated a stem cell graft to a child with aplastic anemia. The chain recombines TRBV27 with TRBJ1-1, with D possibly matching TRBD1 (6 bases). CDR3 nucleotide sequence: TGTGCCAGCATTAAACAGGGGAACACTGAAGCTTTCTTT. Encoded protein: CASIKQGNTEAFF.